The entry below gives a single T cell receptor (beta chain) sequence along with its context. The length of the CDR3 is 13 residues. The germline gives CDR1 LGHNA, CDR2 YSLEER. V lost 2 bases, J lost 7 bases, and 9 bases lay in between. Using immunoSEQ multiplex PCR, the repertoire was profiled, and TCRdb retains in-frame clones only, with some absent. The sample carries some 90,000 clones, 87% recorded once. The entry originates in a study of blood T cell repertoires in COVID-19. The chain recombines TRBV4-3 with TRBJ2-1, with D maybe TRBD1 (5 bases). Sample: peripheral blood. The sequence came from a woman aged 55-69 years with COVID-19, enrolled during active disease. The CDR3 reads CASSQQAGNEQFF. The CDR3 DNA is TGCGCCAGCAGCCAACAAGCAGGGAATGAGCAGTTCTTC.